These 29 T cell receptor beta chains originate from one sample sequenced in a study of blood T cell repertoires in COVID-19. The method was immunoSEQ multiplex PCR; TCRdb's version includes in-frame clones alone and lacks a portion of them. The data contain about 300,000 clones, over 85% of them singletons. The sequenced sample was PBMCs or T cells enriched from blood (not recorded which). These receptors all come from a woman aged 45-65 years who had been exposed to COVID-19.

The chain couples TRBV19 to TRBJ2-7; a weak D match, TRBD2 (5 bases). V was shortened by 3 bases and J by 7 bases, with 13 bases between the two germline ends. The CDR3 consists of 13 residues. The germline CDR1 and CDR2 sequences are LNHDA and SQIVND (reference sequence). The CDR3 loop is CASSINGGPEQYF. DNA for the CDR3: TGTGCCAGTAGTATTAATGGAGGACCGGAGCAGTACTTC.

The chain is built from TRBV11-2 and TRBJ2-3, with D possibly being TRBD1 (5 bases). This CDR3 region has 15 residues. Germline values: CDR1 SGHAT, CDR2 FQNNGV. V shed 1 base and J shed 1 base, with 9 bases lying between them. CDR3 in amino acids: CASSLGWGGTDTQYF. The CDR3 DNA reads TGTGCCAGCAGCTTAGGCTGGGGCGGCACAGATACGCAGTATTTT.

The chain couples TRBV5-1 to TRBJ2-1; TRBD2 matches 9 bases. The J segment lost 5 bases and the V segment lost 0 bases, leaving 3 bases of the junction unmatched. The CDR3 consists of 15 residues. The germline CDR1 and CDR2 sequences are SGHRS and YFSETQ. This CDR3 reads CASSLGSGGNNEQFF. CDR3 nucleotides: TGCGCCAGCAGCTTGGGAAGCGGGGGGAACAATGAGCAGTTCTTC.

CDR3 DNA: TGTGCCAGCAGCTCCGGTTTGGTAGCCAAAAACATTCAGTACTTC. Amino acid sequence: CASSSGLVAKNIQYF. This chain uses TRBV9 with TRBJ2-4; D uncertain. Trimming stripped 4 bases from V and 0 bases from J, with 11 bases between. Germline V gene data show CDR1 as SGDLS and CDR2 as YYNGEE. The CDR3 has 15 residues.

The chain uses TRBV6-4 and TRBJ1-6; TRBD1 matches at 8 bases. Germline CDR1 is MRHNA and CDR2 is SNTAGT. This CDR3 has 13 residues. V shed 6 bases and J 10 bases; nucleotides not matched to a gene: 5. CDR3 DNA: TGTGCCAGCAGGGAGACAGGGGAATCACCCCTCCACTTT. It codes for CASRETGESPLHF.

This chain joins TRBV7-8 and TRBJ2-3; 10 nucleotides align to TRBD2. CDR1 SGHVS and CDR2 FQNEAQ come from the germline V gene. The junction had 9 bases not matched to a gene; V was cut back by 6 bases and J by 0 bases. This CDR3 is built from 17 residues. CDR3 amino acids: CASSHYIAGGSTDTQYF. Here the CDR3 DNA reads TGTGCCAGCAGTCATTATATAGCGGGGGGCAGCACAGATACGCAGTATTTT.

The CDR3 protein is CASSSSTGNTEAFF. The CDR3 region has the DNA TGTGCCAGCAGTTCCTCGACGGGAAACACTGAAGCTTTCTTT. The rearrangement links TRBV28 to TRBJ1-1; D gene uncertain. Germline assignment: CDR1 MDHEN and CDR2 SYDVKM. Trimming cost V 4 bases and J 2 bases, with 11 bases left between them. The CDR3 extends over 14 amino acids.

V gene TRBV11-2 combines with J gene TRBJ2-1; the D gene is possibly TRBD1 (6 bases). Trimming stripped 1 base from V and 6 bases from J, with 13 bases between. There are 15 residues in the CDR3. Germline loops: CDR1 SGHAT, CDR2 FQNNGV. The DNA of the CDR3 is TGTGCCAGCAGCTTAGCAGGGGTCTGGAGCAATGAGCAGTTCTTC. Translation gives CASSLAGVWSNEQFF.

This rearrangement joins TRBV28 to TRBJ2-7, with TRBD2 as a possible D gene (5 bases). The germline V gene encodes CDR1 MDHEN and CDR2 SYDVKM. V dropped 5 bases and J dropped 7 bases, with 18 bases sitting between them. This CDR3 region has 14 residues. CDR3 in amino acids: CASSLPTFRGEQYF. The CDR3 nucleotides are TGTGCCAGCAGTCTACCGACGTTCCGGGGTGAGCAGTACTTC. Looking up the rest from reference TRBV28 and TRBJ2-7 gives the full variable domain: DVKVTQSSRYLVKRTGEKVFLECVQDMDHENMFWYRQDPGLGLRLIYFSYDVKMKEKGDIPEGYSVSREKKERFSLILESASTNQTSMYLCASSLPTFRGEQYFGPGTRLTVT.

The rearrangement joins TRBV7-9 to TRBJ1-5; D is uncertain. This CDR3 has 13 amino acids. Germline CDR1 SEHNR, CDR2 FQNEAQ (reference sequence). V was shortened by 5 bases and J by 6 bases, with 11 bases between the two germline ends. The CDR3 reads CASSADGIQPQHF. The CDR3 DNA reads TGTGCCAGCAGCGCCGACGGGATTCAGCCCCAGCATTTT.

The chain uses TRBV18 and TRBJ2-5; TRBD2 matches 9 bases. Germline lookup yields CDR1 KGHSH and CDR2 LQKENI. The CDR3 covers 16 residues. V trimming: 2 bases; J trimming: 2 bases; junction bases outside the gene matches: 6. CDR3 region: CASSPSLAGAQETQYF. DNA of the CDR3: TGTGCCAGCTCACCAAGTTTAGCGGGGGCACAAGAGACCCAGTACTTC.

CDR3 bases: TGTGCCAGCAGCTCGCGGGACAGGTCCTCCTACGAGCAGTACTTC. As protein: CASSSRDRSSYEQYF. This chain uses TRBV7-8 with TRBJ2-7; 8 nucleotides agree with TRBD1. Unmatched junction bases numbered 5, after V lost 4 bases and J lost 0 bases. The germline V gene encodes CDR1 SGHVS and CDR2 FQNEAQ. The CDR3 covers 15 residues. Full variable domain (missing parts from reference TRBV7-8 and TRBJ2-7): GAGVSQSPRYKVAKRGQDVALRCDPISGHVSLFWYQQALGQGPEFLTYFQNEAQLDKSGLPSDRFFAERPEGSVSTLKIQRTQQEDSAVYLCASSSRDRSSYEQYFGPGTRLTVT.

In its sample, this clone was seen once. This rearrangement joins TRBV24-1 to TRBJ2-1; 7 bases fit TRBD1. J lost 12 bases, V lost 4 bases, and 8 bases had no gene match. The CDR3 totals 13 residues. CDR1 and CDR2 (germline): KGHDR, SFDVKD. The CDR3 loop is CATSDLGTVGQFF. Written as DNA, the CDR3 is TGTGCCACCAGTGACCTAGGGACAGTCGGGCAGTTCTTC.

The chain links TRBV6-1 to TRBJ1-2; the match to TRBD1 covers 7 bases. Per germline, CDR1 MNHNS and CDR2 SASEGT. V gave up 2 bases and J gave up 4 bases; unmatched junction bases: 16. There are 18 residues in the CDR3. CDR3 sequence: CASSERVVGSGQTYGYTF. The CDR3 region has the DNA TGTGCCAGCAGTGAAAGGGTGGTTGGTTCGGGACAGACCTATGGCTACACCTTC.

V gene TRBV7-2 combines with J gene TRBJ1-2; D is ambiguous. Trimming left V 7 bases short and J 2 bases short, with 14 bases between. The CDR3 loop spans 14 amino acids. The germline V gene encodes CDR1 SGHTA and CDR2 FQGNSA. CDR3 in DNA: TGTGCCAGCATCGTACTCTCCGAAAACTATGGCTACACCTTC. Translating it yields CASIVLSENYGYTF. The full variable domain, with the rest looked up from reference TRBV7-2 and TRBJ1-2, is GAGVSQSPSNKVTEKGKDVELRCDPISGHTALYWYRQSLGQGLEFLIYFQGNSAPDKSGLPSDRFSAERTGGSVSTLTIQRTQQEDSAVYLCASIVLSENYGYTFGSGTRLTVV.

The chain uses TRBV19 and TRBJ1-1; 12 bases map to TRBD1. V lost 3 bases to trimming and J lost 7 bases; unmatched junction nucleotides: 6. Germline loops: CDR1 LNHDA, CDR2 SQIVND (reference sequence). This CDR3 spans 15 amino acids. The CDR3 protein is CASSIGTGGMGEAFF. DNA for the CDR3: TGTGCCAGTAGTATTGGGACAGGGGGCATGGGTGAAGCTTTCTTT. Complete variable domain (other parts from reference TRBV19 and TRBJ1-1): DGGITQSPKYLFRKEGQNVTLSCEQNLNHDAMYWYRQDPGQGLRLIYYSQIVNDFQKGDIAEGYSVSREKKESFPLTVTSAQKNPTAFYLCASSIGTGGMGEAFFGQGTRLTVV.

This chain links TRBV28 with TRBJ1-5; D may be TRBD1 (5 bases). The germline CDR1 and CDR2 sequences are MDHEN and SYDVKM. CDR3 length equals 15 residues. V shed 6 bases and J shed 5 bases, with 17 bases lying between them. This CDR3 is CASRPRGDFYQPQHF. The CDR3 bases are TGTGCCAGCAGACCCCGGGGGGATTTTTATCAGCCCCAGCATTTT.

This clone has only one observation. The chain is built from TRBV5-4 and TRBJ2-3; 7 bases line up with TRBD1. The length of the CDR3 is 16 residues. Germline V gene lookup returns CDR1 SGHNT and CDR2 YYREEE (reference sequence). V gave up 4 bases and J gave up 3 bases; unmatched junction bases: 11. This chain's CDR3 is CASSQEQGRGTDTQYF. The CDR3 DNA is TGTGCCAGCAGCCAGGAACAGGGGAGAGGGACAGATACGCAGTATTTT. Filled out from reference TRBV5-4 and TRBJ2-3, the complete variable domain reads ETGVTQSPTHLIKTRGQQVTLRCSSQSGHNTVSWYQQALGQGPQFIFQYYREEENGRGNFPPRFSGLQFPNYSSELNVNALELDDSALYLCASSQEQGRGTDTQYFGPGTRLTVL.

This clone has more than one count but fewer than ten. CDR3 sequence (DNA): TGTGCCAGCAGTGACCCGGGTCGCCGACCTCAAGCTTTCTTT. Translated: CASSDPGRRPQAFF. The chain combines TRBV6-1 with TRBJ1-1, with no clear D. V shed 3 bases and J shed 9 bases, with 17 bases lying between them. The length of the CDR3 is 14 residues. CDR1 is MNHNS and CDR2 is SASEGT in the germline V gene.

This clone occurred once. The chain uses TRBV20-1 and TRBJ2-7; TRBD1 might be the D (6 bases). This CDR3 comprises 11 residues. Germline-derived CDR1 and CDR2 are DFQATT and SNEGSKA (reference sequence). The V and J ends lost 4 bases and 3 bases respectively, with 7 bases between them. CDR3 residues: CSAKQGYEQYF. DNA of the CDR3: TGCAGTGCTAAACAGGGCTACGAGCAGTACTTC.

V gene TRBV6-4 combines with J gene TRBJ2-5; 7 nucleotides line up with TRBD1. The CDR3 extends over 15 amino acids. J gave up 3 bases and V 6 bases, and 10 bases lay outside the gene matches. CDR1 MRHNA and CDR2 SNTAGT come from the germline V gene. The CDR3 sequence is CASRKRGTAEETQYF. CDR3 in DNA: TGTGCCAGCAGAAAAAGGGGGACAGCAGAAGAGACCCAGTACTTC.

This sequence joins TRBV5-1 and TRBJ2-5; the match to TRBD2 covers 10 bases. The ends lost 6 bases at V and 1 base at J; junction bases unmatched: 6. The length of the CDR3 is 15 residues. Germline V gene data show CDR1 as SGHRS and CDR2 as YFSETQ. The CDR3 protein is CASKLAGGFQETQYF. CDR3 bases: TGCGCCAGCAAATTAGCGGGGGGCTTCCAAGAGACCCAGTACTTC.

The genes are TRBV7-9 and TRBJ1-5; 9 nucleotides line up with TRBD1. CDR3 length: 16 residues. Germline values: CDR1 SEHNR, CDR2 FQNEAQ (reference sequence). Unmatched junction bases numbered 6, after V lost 4 bases and J lost 2 bases. CDR3 loop: CASSSGQGKGNQPQHF. CDR3 sequence (DNA): TGTGCCAGCAGCTCCGGACAGGGGAAAGGCAATCAGCCCCAGCATTTT.

The chain joins TRBV27 to TRBJ2-7; 8 bases line up with TRBD1. The CDR3 has 16 amino acids. V shed 4 bases, J shed 2 bases, and the junction held 10 bases outside the gene matches. CDR1 MNHEY and CDR2 SMNVEV come from the germline V gene (reference sequence). In nucleotides, the CDR3 is TGTGCCAGCAGTTCCTTACAGGGGGAAGTCGCCTACGAGCAGTACTTC. It yields the protein CASSSLQGEVAYEQYF.

The chain is built from TRBV7-9 and TRBJ2-3; TRBD2 might be the D (7 bases). This CDR3 is built from 15 residues. Germline V gene sequence: CDR1 SEHNR, CDR2 FQNEAQ (reference sequence). Trimming left V 5 bases short and J 2 bases short, with 14 bases between. CDR3 in amino acids: CASSEGGGDTDTQYF. The DNA of the CDR3 is TGTGCCAGCAGCGAGGGGGGGGGTGACACAGATACGCAGTATTTT.

This clone was detected only once. The V gene is TRBV3-1 (or the pseudogene TRBV3-2), the J gene TRBJ1-2; D is undetermined. V was trimmed by 3 bases and J by 0 bases, leaving 5 bases between them. Germline V lookup: CDR1 LGHDT, CDR2 YNNKEL (reference sequence). The CDR3 spans 13 residues. The CDR3 loop is CASSQSTNYGYTF. The CDR3 bases are TGTGCCAGCAGCCAGAGCACTAACTATGGCTACACCTTC.

The V call is TRBV7-2, the J call TRBJ2-5; 14 bases agree with TRBD2. Germline lookup yields CDR1 SGHTA and CDR2 FQGNSA. This CDR3 region has 16 residues. J gave up 5 bases and V 5 bases, and 7 bases lay outside the gene matches. The CDR3 DNA reads as TGTGCCAGCAGCCCCCAGACTAGCGGGGGGGGTGAGACCCAGTACTTC. Amino acids: CASSPQTSGGGETQYF.

This sequence joins TRBV7-2 and TRBJ1-6, with 8 positions matching TRBD1. Germline-derived CDR1 and CDR2 are SGHTA and FQGNSA. V lost 5 bases and J lost 0; bases outside the gene matches: 6. The length of the CDR3 is 17 residues. The CDR3 coding sequence is TGTGCCAGCAGCCCCGGGACAGGAAGCTCCTATAATTCACCCCTCCACTTT. This encodes CASSPGTGSSYNSPLHF.

This chain uses TRBV2 with TRBJ1-1; the D is unclear. Looked up from germline, CDR1 is SNHLY and CDR2 is FYNNEI. Deletions cut 4 bases from V and 0 bases from J, with 6 bases between. This CDR3 has 13 residues. The CDR3 sequence: CASSGRVNTEAFF. In DNA form, the CDR3 reads TGTGCCAGCAGTGGGAGAGTGAACACTGAAGCTTTCTTT.